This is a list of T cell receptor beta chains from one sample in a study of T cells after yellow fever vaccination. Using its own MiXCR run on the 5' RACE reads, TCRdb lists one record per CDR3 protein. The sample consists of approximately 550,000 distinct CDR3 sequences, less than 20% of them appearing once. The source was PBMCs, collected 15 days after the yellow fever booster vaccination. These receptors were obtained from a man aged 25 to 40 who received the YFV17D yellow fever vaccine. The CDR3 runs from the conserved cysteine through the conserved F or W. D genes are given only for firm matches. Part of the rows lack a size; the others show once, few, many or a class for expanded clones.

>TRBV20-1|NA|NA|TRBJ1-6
CSARDMGSYNSPLHF
TGCAGTGCTAGAGATATGGGCTCCTATAATTCACCCCTCCACTTT
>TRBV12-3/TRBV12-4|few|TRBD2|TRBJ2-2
CASFRLAGNTGELFF
TGTGCCAGCTTCCGTTTAGCGGGGAACACCGGGGAGCTGTTTTTT
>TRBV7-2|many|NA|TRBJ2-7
CASSKPGVREQYF
TGTGCCAGCAGCAAACCCGGCGTTAGGGAGCAGTACTTC
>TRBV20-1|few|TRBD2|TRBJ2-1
CSARAGLAGYNEQFF
TGCAGTGCTAGAGCGGGACTAGCGGGATACAATGAGCAGTTCTTC
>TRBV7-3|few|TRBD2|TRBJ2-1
CASSTGLAVSYNEQFF
TGTGCCAGCAGCACGGGACTAGCGGTCTCCTACAATGAGCAGTTCTTC
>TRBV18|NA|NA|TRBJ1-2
CASSPDSDYGYTF
TGTGCCAGCTCACCAGACAGCGATTATGGCTACACCTTC
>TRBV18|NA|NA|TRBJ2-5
CASSPGHQETQYF
TGTGCCAGCTCACCAGGGCACCAAGAGACCCAGTACTTC
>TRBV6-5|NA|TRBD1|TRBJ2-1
CASSSTGDLPQQFF
TGTGCCAGCAGTTCGACAGGGGACCTACCCCAGCAGTTCTTC
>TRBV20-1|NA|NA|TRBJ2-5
CSARVQGNQETQYF
TGCAGTGCTAGAGTTCAAGGGAACCAAGAGACCCAGTACTTC
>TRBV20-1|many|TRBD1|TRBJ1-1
CSARDRGPRTEAFF
TGCAGTGCTAGAGACAGGGGGCCGAGGACTGAAGCTTTCTTT
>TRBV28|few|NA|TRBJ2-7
CASSLEGWSYEQYF
TGTGCCAGCAGTTTGGAGGGGTGGAGCTACGAGCAGTACTTC
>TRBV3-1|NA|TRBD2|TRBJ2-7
CASSQDLTSGSLEQYF
TGTGCCAGCAGCCAAGATCTGACTAGCGGGAGTCTCGAGCAGTACTTC
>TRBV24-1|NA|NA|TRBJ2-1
CATQSGALQFF
TGTGCCACCCAGAGCGGCGCCCTTCAGTTCTTC
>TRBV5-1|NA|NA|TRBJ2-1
CASSFPAENNEQFF
TGCGCCAGCAGCTTCCCAGCGGAGAACAATGAGCAGTTCTTC
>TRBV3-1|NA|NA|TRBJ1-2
CASSQMEGGYGGYTF
TGTGCCAGCAGCCAGATGGAGGGGGGCTATGGAGGCTACACCTTC
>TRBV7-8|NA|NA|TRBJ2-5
CASSPGSRFSQETQYF
TGTGCCAGCAGCCCCGGATCCCGGTTCAGCCAAGAGACCCAGTACTTC
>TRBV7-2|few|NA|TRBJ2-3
CASSPTRGADTQYF
TGTGCCAGCAGCCCGACTAGGGGTGCGGATACGCAGTATTTT
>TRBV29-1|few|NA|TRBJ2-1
CSVPPRGGLSYNEQFF
TGCAGCGTTCCGCCCCGGGGCGGACTCTCCTACAATGAGCAGTTCTTC
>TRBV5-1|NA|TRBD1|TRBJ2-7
CASSPRGTAAEQYF
TGCGCCAGCAGCCCGAGGGGGACAGCCGCCGAGCAGTACTTC
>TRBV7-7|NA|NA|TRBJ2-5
CASSFERTGAQYF
TGTGCCAGCAGCTTTGAGCGAACCGGAGCCCAGTACTTC
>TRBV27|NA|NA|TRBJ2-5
CASSPEPLATQYF
TGTGCCAGCAGTCCGGAACCGCTCGCGACCCAGTACTTC
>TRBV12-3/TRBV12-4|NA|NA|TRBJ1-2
CASSLRSGYTF
TGTGCCAGCAGTTTACGGAGTGGCTACACCTTC
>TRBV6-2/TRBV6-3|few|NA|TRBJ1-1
CASSPWGGRNTEAFF
TGTGCCAGCAGTCCCTGGGGGGGGAGGAACACTGAAGCTTTCTTT
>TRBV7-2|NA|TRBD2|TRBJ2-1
CASSVGLAGSNHEQFF
TGTGCCAGCAGCGTGGGACTAGCGGGATCCAACCATGAGCAGTTCTTC
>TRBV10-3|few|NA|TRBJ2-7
CAIGGLEQYF
TGTGCCATCGGTGGCTTGGAGCAGTACTTC
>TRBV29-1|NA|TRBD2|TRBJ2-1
CSALGGLAGTEQFF
TGCAGCGCCCTGGGAGGACTAGCGGGAACTGAGCAGTTCTTC
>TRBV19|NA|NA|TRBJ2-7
CASSMTGNGYEQYF
TGTGCCAGTAGTATGACCGGGAATGGGTACGAGCAGTACTTC
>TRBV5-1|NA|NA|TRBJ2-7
CASSFSRVAEQYF
TGCGCCAGCAGCTTCTCCCGGGTGGCCGAGCAGTACTTC
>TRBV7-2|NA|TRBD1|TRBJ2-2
CASSGTRDRGAGELFF
TGTGCCAGCAGCGGCACCCGGGACAGGGGCGCCGGGGAGCTGTTTTTT
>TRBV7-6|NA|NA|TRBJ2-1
CASSQTDRLFYNEQFF
TGTGCCAGCAGCCAGACCGACAGGCTTTTCTACAATGAGCAGTTCTTC
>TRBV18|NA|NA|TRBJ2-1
CASSQGIHNEQFF
TGTGCCAGCTCACAAGGGATTCACAATGAGCAGTTCTTC
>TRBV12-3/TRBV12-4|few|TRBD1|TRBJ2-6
CASSQGQGAISGANVLTF
TGTGCCAGCAGCCAGGGACAGGGGGCCATCTCTGGGGCCAACGTCCTGACTTTC
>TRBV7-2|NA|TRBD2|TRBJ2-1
CASSLAGTSGRGYNEQFF
TGTGCCAGCAGCTTAGCCGGGACTAGCGGGAGAGGATACAATGAGCAGTTCTTC
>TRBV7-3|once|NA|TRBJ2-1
CASSYGFSNEQFF
TGTGCCAGCAGCTATGGCTTTTCCAATGAGCAGTTCTTC
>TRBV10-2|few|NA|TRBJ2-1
CASIPSGSYNEQFF
TGCGCCAGCATTCCCTCGGGGAGCTACAATGAGCAGTTCTTC
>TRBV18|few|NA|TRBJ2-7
CASSPPGDYEQYF
TGTGCCAGCTCACCACCGGGCGACTACGAGCAGTACTTC
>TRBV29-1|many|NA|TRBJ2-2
CSVERSAGELFF
TGCAGCGTTGAACGGTCGGCCGGGGAGCTGTTTTTT
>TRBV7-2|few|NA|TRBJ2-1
CASNLNSGNEQFF
TGTGCCAGCAACCTTAATAGCGGCAATGAGCAGTTCTTC
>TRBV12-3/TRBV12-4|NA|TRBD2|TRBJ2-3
CASSLMTSGSGVGTDTQYF
TGTGCCAGCAGTTTAATGACTAGCGGGAGCGGGGTCGGCACAGATACGCAGTATTTT
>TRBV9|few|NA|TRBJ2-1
CASSVGSTNEQFF
TGTGCCAGCAGCGTAGGTTCCACCAATGAGCAGTTCTTC
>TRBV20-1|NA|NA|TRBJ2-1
CSARDEPKQFF
TGCAGTGCTAGAGACGAGCCGAAGCAGTTCTTC
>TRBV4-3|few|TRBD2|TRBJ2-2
CASSQDGLAGSTGELFF
TGCGCCAGCAGCCAAGACGGACTAGCGGGATCCACCGGGGAGCTGTTTTTT